The clone carrying this T cell receptor (beta chain) was counted only a few times. TCR cDNA molecules each carried a unique molecular identifier. TCRdb ran MiXCR on the 5' RACE reads and lists one entry per CDR3 protein. The data hold some 78,000 distinct CDR3 sequences, with around 7.8% observed a single time. Germline V gene data show CDR1 as SQVTM and CDR2 as ANQGSEA. This CDR3 has 14 amino acids. After removal of 2 bases from V and 2 bases from J, the junction contained 3 bases not matched to a gene. The sample belongs to a study of spatial heterogeneity in lung cancer. Overall study context: Mean representation of each unique TCR and UMI combination in the raw reads exceeded 8.5 occurrences.

Described time point: sample taken at primary tumor resection. Whole RNA, which was extracted from tumor, nontumor lung tissue or frozen PBMC, was sequenced without any cell sorting. Sequencing was performed on PBMCs, taken at surgery. The origin of this receptor is a male donor with early-stage non-small cell lung cancer. The chain combines TRBV29-1 with TRBJ2-7; 10 bases are a match to TRBD1. The CDR3 protein is CSVEPGQGPYEQYF. The CDR3 DNA follows: TGCAGCGTTGAACCGGGACAGGGGCCCTACGAGCAGTACTTC.